The T cell receptor (beta chain) described here comes from a study of blood T cell repertoires in COVID-19. On the study more broadly: Material from acute and convalescent COVID-19 was sourced from the United States, Italy and Spain.

Trimming removed 2 bases at V and 1 base at J, with 8 bases between. CDR1 is LGHNA, CDR2 YNFKEQ, per germline. The CDR3 is 14 residues long. Generated by immunoSEQ multiplex PCR, the TCRdb table keeps only in-frame clones and is missing some. The sample has approximately 190,000 clones, roughly four fifths seen once. The origin of this receptor is a woman aged 40 to 50 with acute or convalescent COVID-19. This chain connects TRBV4-2 to TRBJ1-1, with D hard to call. Sequenced material: peripheral blood. The CDR3 spells CASSQREGNTEAFF. The CDR3 coding sequence is TGTGCCAGCAGCCAACGAGAGGGGAACACTGAAGCTTTCTTT.